The T cell receptor (beta chain) under discussion was sequenced for a study of siplizumab effects on memory and regulatory T cells. Study-wide results and caveats: To unstimulated subsets, only a minor fraction of alloreactive clones could be mapped. Naive T cells apparently outstripped memory cells in diversity and seemed major alloresponse contributors.

Approximately 100,000 TCR templates per sample were assayed. Using immunoSEQ multiplex PCR, the repertoire was profiled, and TCRdb retains in-frame clones only, with some absent. The repertoire holds tens of thousands of clones, with roughly 96% as singletons. As to this clone: The antigen is not known.

Unstimulated naive, memory, effector memory and TEMRA subsets were also sequenced, drawn from three donor pairs. The V end lost 6 bases, the J end lost 5 bases, and 18 bases lay between the germline ends. CDR1 is MNHEY, CDR2 SVGAGI, per germline. CDR3 length: 15 residues. Material: naive CD8+ T cells sorted from blood. This TCR came from a human donor in good health. J is TRBJ2-3 and V is TRBV6-5, with a tentative D call TRBD1 (5 bases). The CDR3 loop reads CASSYVGRAEDTQYF. The CDR3 nucleotides are TGTGCCAGCAGCTATGTAGGCAGGGCCGAAGATACGCAGTATTTT.